This T cell receptor beta chain was captured in a study of T cell responses to AZD1222 COVID-19 vaccine. Study results and limitations: Two doses of AZD1222 preceded a rise in Spike-specific TCR breadth and depth. Nearly half of spike-specific TCRs reportedly target variant regions that are unmutated in the B.1.351 and B.1.1.7 variants. In all cases, repertoires were sampled only after the peak T cell response. Dominant CD4 TCR responses targeted spike regions 160-218 and 743-854.

This CDR3 is 13 amino acids long. Trimming took off 0 bases at V and 6 bases at J, with 6 bases between the two ends. Germline V gene lookup returns CDR1 KGHSH and CDR2 LQKENI. In its sample, this clone was seen once. Its antigen is unknown. Profiled with immunoSEQ multiplex PCR; TCRdb holds only in-frame clones, not every one. The table records some 95,000 clones, approximately 86% of them present only once. Sequenced material: peripheral blood, taken on day 0 of AZD1222 vaccination. This chain links TRBV18 with TRBJ2-1; D unclear. The receptor was isolated from an adult in good health. The CDR3: CASSPPGINEQFF. The CDR3 DNA is TGTGCCAGCTCACCACCAGGGATCAATGAGCAGTTCTTC.